This T cell receptor (beta chain) is drawn from a study of cytomegalovirus exposure and HLA in healthy donors listed by TCRdb under 2017. At the level of the whole study: An earlier analysis of roughly 630 of the donors reported 276 Gb of sequence data and roughly 100 million unique TCR beta sequences from roughly 180 million T cells. The study aimed to test whether cataloging public T cell receptors could reveal signatures of past pathogen exposure. To predict cytomegalovirus infection status, the study combined high-throughput TCR immunosequencing, statistical association of individual TCRs with disease status, and machine learning. In the later analysis, no new phenotypic data were used to find candidate immune exposures; instead, reliance was placed on TCR beta sequences and their occurrence across donors. About five DR-DQ haplotypes were treated as single units for association and clustering because of strong linkage in the cohort. Typing coverage varied by locus: 629-630 donors for A, B, C, DRB1 and DQB1; 522 for DQA1; about 590 for DPA1; fewer than 480 for DPB1. The genetic ancestry cluster associated with self-reported Caucasian donors included roughly four fifths of the roughly 360 genotyped donors. Genome-wide SNP genotypes for about 65% of the roughly 670 donors were used in a later genetic analysis, which treated that subset as a discovery cohort. A later analysis re-analyzed previously published TCR beta repertoires from roughly 690 donors and added high-resolution HLA genotyping to study TCR occurrence patterns. Around 320 gigabases of sequencing data and roughly 90 million unique TCR sequences were included in an early release covering around 600 HLA-typed donors. Across about 370 genotyped donors of the cohort, an average of about 240,000 unique TCR beta nucleotide sequences per donor were sequenced, and around 20% of those sequences were non-productive. An earlier analysis of 587 of the donors used high-throughput TCR beta sequencing to judge whether each TCR beta V gene segment behaved as functional or pseudogenic. All discovery cohort repertoires had been generated using a single sequencing platform. HLA typing included class I and class II loci at four-digit resolution. Using immunosequencing, the study profiled T cell repertoires from fewer than 700 subjects and related those repertoires to cytomegalovirus serostatus. Donor age, sex, ethnicity and CMV serostatus were collected together with the repertoire data. A separate validation cohort of approximately 130 different subjects was used in addition to the roughly 620-subject first cohort. Overall study outcomes, separate from this receptor: According to the authors, the approach could potentially be generalized to other disease states and immunological phenotypes. A further reported finding was that TCR beta sequences accurately predicted the HLA-A and HLA-B alleles for most subjects in the first cohort. Immune exposure information for the cohort was limited to CMV serostatus. Because HLA typing was unavailable for some donors at each locus, only the typed subset was used in association tests. Because counts were too low, about 18 rarely observed V segments, including chromosome 9 orphons, were left out of the earlier analysis of over 550 of the donors. Assigning TCR associations to individual alleles was difficult when HLA alleles, especially DR and DQ, strongly co-occurred. A later analysis found that TCR association rates varied across HLA loci, with DRB1 alleles showing the most associated TCRs and HLA-C alleles the fewest. A later analysis associated about 16,000 TCR beta sequences with specific HLA alleles at a false discovery rate of 0.05. Most CMV-associated TCR beta chains appeared to be HLA-restricted in a later analysis, and the HLA associations seemed to be driven largely by CMV exposure. A few of the identified cytomegalovirus-associated TCR beta chains were confirmed in vitro to be specific for cytomegalovirus antigens. According to a later genetic analysis, donors in an Asian-associated ancestry cluster had fewer N-insertions in productive TCRs than the roughly 670-donor mean. Roughly uniform sequencing depth across donors was assumed in presence/absence analyses, although this assumption may not hold. In a later analysis, HLA-associated TCR beta chains showed more clonal expansion and lower generation probabilities than non-associated chains that were equally common. The cohort was sequenced for TCR beta chains only, and without alpha or paired-chain data the features that could be detected were limited. Cytomegalovirus status was reported to be diagnosed by the classifier with high specificity and sensitivity in both the original and validation cohorts. A later analysis reported that several top co-occurrence clusters appeared linked to parvovirus B19, influenza, CMV and Epstein-Barr virus. Linkage disequilibrium might explain the correlated functional status among segregating V segments, but an unknown experimental factor could not be ruled out. In a later genetic analysis, a missense DCLRE1C variant was associated with V-gene and J-gene trimming of TCR beta chains, and the association was replicated in an independent cohort. Because the 87-base-pair reads could not distinguish some IMGT-functional V segments, including TRBV6-2 and TRBV6-3, those segments were excluded. Most TCR sequences were seen in very few donors, while some public TCRs were found in many individuals. An earlier analysis of around 540 of the donors showed that most TCR beta V segments appeared in productive rearrangements either about 90% or about 30% of the time, which broadly matched IMGT annotations. A cluster of highly shared sequence variants was judged likely to be a technical artifact of the sequencing pipeline. In the study, around 160 TCR beta chains were listed as associated with cytomegalovirus.

Libraries were constructed by the immunoSEQ multiplex PCR assay. A mixture of 60 forward primers for TCR Vbeta segments and 13 reverse primers for TCR Jbeta segments was used in the multiplex PCR. The CDR3 region of rearranged TCR beta genes was amplified from genomic DNA with a multiplex PCR assay. Amplified TCR beta libraries were sequenced as 87-base-pair reads on the Illumina HiSeq System. As for the authors' bioinformatics: Across the 666 repertoires, a later analysis counted tens of millions of unique TCR beta chains, approximately 12 million of which were shared by at least two donors. Raw reads were error-corrected and collapsed into unique sequences by a nearest-neighbor algorithm in which closely related sequences were merged to remove PCR and sequencing errors. V, D and J gene segments were assigned by aligning CDR3 sequences to IMGT reference sequences. For a sequence to be retained, at least a six-nucleotide match to both a V gene segment and a J gene segment was required. Rearrangements were classified as productive when the CDR3 lacked stop codons and remained in frame with V and J, and all other rearrangements were classified as non-productive. CDR3 was defined by IMGT convention, running from the second conserved V-encoded cysteine to the conserved J-encoded phenylalanine. The earlier analysis of about 590 of the donors excluded sequences that lacked an unambiguous match to a single V gene segment. In an earlier analysis of some 590 of the donors, V segments were called functional above 56.7% productive rearrangements and were called segregating when the between-donor standard deviation exceeded 5%. To diagnose cytomegalovirus status from the catalog of TCR beta chain sequences, a statistical classification framework was built. In a later analysis, V and J genes were assigned by comparing TCR nucleotide sequences against IMGT/GENE-DB human TR gene sequences. A later analysis assigned CDR3 sequences and most-parsimonious VDJ recombination scenarios with the TCRdist pipeline. In a later analysis, each TCR beta chain was defined by its CDR3 amino acid sequence together with its V-gene family, and reads without a unique V-gene family were excluded. As a way to deal with suspected cross-contamination and a sequencing artifact, a later analysis dropped 592 nucleotide sequences that were highly shared and had low generation probability. In a later analysis, a clonal expansion index for each public chain was calculated from normalized within-repertoire ranks of inferred template counts. A later analysis computed generation probabilities with a VDJ recombination model fitted to out-of-frame rearrangements, and checked the results against IGoR. Hypergeometric tests were used in a later analysis to score TCR-TCR, TCR-HLA and TCR-CMV co-occurrence, with a repertoire-size bias correction applied to the TCR pairs. In a later analysis, false discovery rates were estimated by permuting HLA or CMV assignments 20 times. A later analysis grouped co-occurring TCRs with DBSCAN, adding TCRdist sequence similarity when clustering within HLA-allele-positive subsets. Repertoires with fewer than 30,000 or more than 120,000 public chains were left out of co-occurrence clustering, as were a handful of repertoires with anomalous nucleotide sharing. TCRdb carries this immuneACCESS record with in-frame sequences only. Its versions omit some clonotypes, under half of them owing to an unresolved V gene in the studies checked, with the rest unexplained. V and J calls and clone size are those listed in that table; D and trimming were worked out from the DNA. The sample has some 200,000 clones on record, more than 65% of them singletons. Jointly, the top ten make up 1.5% to 1.7% of the sample.

In total, about 650 healthy bone marrow donors made up the cohort. Cohort members were all nominally healthy when sampled, although unrecorded immune exposures were likely present. The donor tested CMV seropositive, placing the donor among the roughly 300 seropositive members of the cohort. A peripheral blood sample was collected from each donor, and TCR beta sequencing was performed on peripheral blood mononuclear cells. The Qiagen DNeasy Blood Extraction Kit was used to extract genomic DNA from the blood cell samples. A note on this clone: Its recognized antigen is unknown. The sample holds no much larger clone one base away, and base qualities are not on file.

Via the germline V gene, CDR1 is SGHDN and CDR2 FVKESK. From the cysteine through the phenylalanine, the CDR3 covers 17 amino acids. Only the CDR3 region is kept as DNA, spanning 51 bases read in frame from base 1. V ends up 3 bases short and J 0 bases short, with an unmatched junction base count of 8. The source is a girl aged 10 to 17 in good health and CMV-seropositive. Source material: PBMCs. The receptor chain draws on TRBV14 and TRBJ1-3; TRBD1 matches 7 bases in the middle. Here the CDR3 is given as CASSQRTGPYSGNTIYF. The DNA reads TGTGCCAGCAGCCAGCGGACAGGTCCGTACTCTGGAAACACCATATATTTT.